Reported below is one T cell receptor (beta chain). Germline-derived CDR1 and CDR2 are SGHTA and FQGNSA. The CDR3 runs 12 residues. V was cut by 3 bases and J by 6 bases, with 8 bases left in between. This sample was taken from a study of blood T cells in healthy people across ages. The second PCR ran roughly 7 to 12 cycles with a sample-barcoded 5' primer and J-beta primers. One entry per CDR3 protein results from TCRdb running MiXCR on the 5' RACE reads. Among about 1.7 million distinct CDR3 sequences listed, about 30% were seen once. Each sample used at least 6 million PBMCs. Sequencing was performed on blood. This rearrangement joins TRBV7-2 to TRBJ1-2, with a tentative D call TRBD1 (6 bases). The sequence was collected from a woman between 25 and 40 years old in good health. In DNA form, the CDR3 reads TGTGCCAGCAGCTTCTGGGGGCATGGCTACACCTTC. Translating it yields CASSFWGHGYTF.